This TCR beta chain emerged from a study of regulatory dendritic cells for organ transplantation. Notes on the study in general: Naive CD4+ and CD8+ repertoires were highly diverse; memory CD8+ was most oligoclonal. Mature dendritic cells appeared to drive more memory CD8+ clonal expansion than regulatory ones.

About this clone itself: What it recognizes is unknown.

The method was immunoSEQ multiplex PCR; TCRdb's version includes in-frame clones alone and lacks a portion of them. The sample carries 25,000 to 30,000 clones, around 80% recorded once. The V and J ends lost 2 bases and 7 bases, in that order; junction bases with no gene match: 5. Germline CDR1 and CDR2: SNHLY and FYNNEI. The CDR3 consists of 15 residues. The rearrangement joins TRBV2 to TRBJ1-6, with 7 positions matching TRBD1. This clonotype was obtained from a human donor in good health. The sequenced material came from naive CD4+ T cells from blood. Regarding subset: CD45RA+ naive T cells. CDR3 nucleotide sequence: TGTGCCAGCAGTGAAAGAGGGGGCGGAAATTCACCCCTCCACTTT. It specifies CASSERGGGNSPLHF.